This TCR beta chain was sequenced during a study of blood T cell repertoires in COVID-19. The wider study: PBMCs, B-cell-depleted T cells, or T cells provided the cDNA or gDNA that made up the material.

The CDR3 consists of 13 residues. Germline values: CDR1 SGHNT, CDR2 YYREEE (reference sequence). Trimming pared 0 bases from V and 5 bases from J, leaving 6 bases between. TCRdb's copy holds only in-frame clones and misses some; the assay was immunoSEQ multiplex PCR. The sample has roughly 300,000 clones; 70% to 90% are singletons. The chain links TRBV5-4 to TRBJ1-5; no definite D call. Source material: peripheral blood. The receptor was isolated from a woman aged 50 to 60 who had recovered from COVID-19. CDR3 region: CASSLGRDQPQHF. For the CDR3, the DNA is TGTGCCAGCAGCTTGGGGAGGGATCAGCCCCAGCATTTT.